The T cell receptor beta chain under discussion was sequenced for a study of T cells expressing NK-cell markers. Germline loops: CDR1 SGHAT, CDR2 FQNNGV. The CDR3 consists of 15 residues. TCRdb reprocessed the 5' RACE reads and keeps a single row for each CDR3 protein, giving no DNA. Its clone listing holds 200,000 to 300,000 distinct CDR3 sequences. The sample was blood T cells: a sorted CD56 or NKG2C T cell subset, CD4+ or CD8+ T cells, or bulk PBMC T cells (not recorded which). The chain carries TRBV11-2 and TRBJ2-1; without DNA, the TCRdb call of TRBD2 cannot be checked. The clonotype was recovered from a man younger than 30 in good health. CDR3 residues: CASRGAYRAHHEQFF.